This T cell receptor beta chain originates from a study of beta chain features in type 1 diabetes. TCRB transcripts that were expressed got sequenced, as all of the isolated RNA had been reverse transcribed. The data were produced by immunoSEQ multiplex PCR, yet TCRdb's version contains in-frame clones alone and is incomplete. The repertoire has 200,000 to 250,000 clones, 16% of them found once; the top ten carry more than 0.075%. In total, each donor contributed a single heparinised blood draw that averaged around 100 mL. Germline CDR1 SGDLS, CDR2 YYNGEE. The CDR3 has 15 residues. The V and J ends lost 1 base and 3 bases respectively, with 13 bases between them. Broader study findings: The naive, central memory and Treg TCRB repertoires showed an apparent similarity that was greater among patients than among healthy donors. A moderate, significant TCRB CDR3 shortening appeared in type 1 diabetes across four CD4+ subsets.

This clone has a handful of counts. Its antigen is currently unknown. The material sequenced was naive CD4+ T cells from blood. The chain is built from TRBV9 and TRBJ1-2, with D possibly being TRBD1 (5 bases). The receptor was derived from a man between 25 and 39 years old with type 1 diabetes. CDR3 coding DNA: TGTGCCAGCAGCGTACTGGGGCAGGGCGACTATGGCTACACCTTC. This codes for CASSVLGQGDYGYTF.